Following are 11 T cell receptor beta chains from one sample sequenced in a study of Tregs in tolerant kidney transplant recipients. Profiling relied on immunoSEQ multiplex PCR, and the TCRdb table lists in-frame clones only, not all of them. The sample table sets out roughly 32,000 clones. The specimen comprised CD8+ T cells from blood, sampled before the transplant. The receptors derive from a human donor who received a combined kidney and bone marrow transplant.

Comments on this clone: The read ends 3 residues shy of where the CDR3 ends; the end is completed using the germline J gene. The V call is TRBV7-9, the J call TRBJ1-5; D may be TRBD1 (5 bases). The CDR3 contains 14 residues. Trimming shortened V by 0 bases and J by 5 bases, and 8 bases separated the two germline ends. Germline V gene lookup returns CDR1 SEHNR and CDR2 FQNEAQ (reference sequence). CDR3: CASSLAGGYQPQHF. CDR3 DNA, as far as it was read: TGTGCCAGCAGCTTAGCGGGGGGGTATCAGCCC.

Notes on this clone: The read terminates 3 residues ahead of where the CDR3 ends, so the germline J gene completes it. V and J are TRBV19 and TRBJ1-2, with D tentatively TRBD1 (5 bases). Trimming shortened V by 2 bases and J by 4 bases, and 14 bases separated the two germline ends. Germline V gene data show CDR1 as LNHDA and CDR2 as SQIVND (reference sequence). The CDR3 contains 15 residues. CDR3 sequence reads: CASSINRGFLYGYTF. CDR3 DNA, as far as it was read: TGTGCCAGTAGTATAAATAGGGGCTTCCTCTATGGC.

Concerning this clone itself: The read ends 3 residues before the CDR3 terminus; that terminus is restored from the germline J gene. V and J are TRBV19 and TRBJ2-2; 7 bases line up with TRBD2. Germline CDR1 LNHDA, CDR2 SQIVND (reference sequence). This CDR3 is built from 13 residues. V shed 8 bases and J 7 bases; nucleotides not matched to a gene: 7. The sequenced part of the CDR3 DNA is TGTGCCAGTTCACCCAGGGAGGGCGGGGAG. It specifies CASSPREGGE. The full CDR3 protein is CASSPREGGELFF. The whole variable domain, filled in from reference TRBV19 and TRBJ2-2, reads DGGITQSPKYLFRKEGQNVTLSCEQNLNHDAMYWYRQDPGQGLRLIYYSQIVNDFQKGDIAEGYSVSREKKESFPLTVTSAQKNPTAFYLCASSPREGGELFFGEGSRLTVL.

As regards this clone: The read ends 3 residues shy of where the CDR3 ends; the end is completed using the germline J gene. This rearrangement joins TRBV13 to TRBJ1-5, with D perhaps TRBD1 (5 bases). The CDR3 consists of 15 residues. Trimming took off 0 bases at V and 7 bases at J, with 13 bases between the two ends. Germline CDR1 is PRHDT and CDR2 is FYEKMQ (reference sequence). The CDR3 loop reads CASSLGTVSGQPQHF. The sequenced part of the CDR3 DNA is TGTGCCAGCAGCTTAGGGACGGTGTCAGGGCAGCCC.

Concerning this clone: The CDR3 end falls 3 residues outside the read, so it is completed with the germline J gene. The chain is built from TRBV7-2 and TRBJ2-1; perhaps TRBD2 as D (6 bases). This CDR3 is 13 amino acids long. V dropped 5 bases and J dropped 7 bases, with 12 bases sitting between them. Germline V CDR1 and CDR2: SGHTA, FQGNSA. CDR3 in amino acids: CASSPEGLNEQFF. CDR3 DNA (partial): TGTGCCAGCAGCCCGGAGGGGTTGAATGAG.

Notes on this clone: Read sequence stops 3 residues before the CDR3 end, and the germline J gene provides the missing end. The rearrangement links TRBV7-9 to TRBJ1-4; 7 nucleotides align to TRBD1. The CDR3 length is 15 residues. The germline gives CDR1 SEHNR, CDR2 FQNEAQ (reference sequence). V lost 5 bases, J lost 7 bases, and 10 bases stayed unmatched. CDR3 in amino acids: CASSPPTGPVEKLFF. The sequenced CDR3 bases are TGTGCCAGCAGCCCCCCGACAGGGCCAGTTGAAAAA.

A remark on this clone: The CDR3 end falls 3 residues outside the read, so it is completed with the germline J gene. The chain has TRBV2 and TRBJ1-1; D possibly corresponds to TRBD1 (6 bases). Germline V gene data show CDR1 as SNHLY and CDR2 as FYNNEI. The germline V and J ends were trimmed by 3 bases and 3 bases, with 11 bases remaining between them. This CDR3 region has 14 residues. The CDR3 sequence: CASSDWTEHTEAFF. CDR3 DNA (partial): TGTGCCAGCAGTGATTGGACAGAGCACACTGAA.

CDR3 protein: CASSQDRAHEQYF. The DNA read from the CDR3 is TGTGCCAGCAGCCAAGACAGGGCCCACGAG. V gene TRBV7-9 combines with J gene TRBJ2-7; 7 nucleotides align to TRBD1. From the germline J gene comes the end of the CDR3, since the read stops 3 residues before it. J was trimmed by 5 bases and V by 5 bases; bases with no gene match: 6. The CDR3 is 13 amino acids. CDR1 SEHNR and CDR2 FQNEAQ come from the germline V gene (reference sequence).

Details on this clone: The CDR3 end is not reached by the read, which stops 3 residues before it; the germline J gene fills it in. The chain joins TRBV19 to TRBJ2-7; 9 nucleotides align to TRBD1. The CDR3 runs to 14 residues. Trimming cost V 8 bases and J 4 bases; bases outside gene matches: 9. From germline, CDR1 is LNHDA and CDR2 SQIVND (reference sequence). The sequenced part of the CDR3 DNA is TGTGCCAGTTCCCATGGGACAGGGCGTTACGAG. It is translated as CASSHGTGRYE. The entire CDR3 reads CASSHGTGRYEQYF.

With regard to this clone: The CDR3 end is not reached by the read, which stops 3 residues before it; the germline J gene fills it in. This chain connects TRBV19 to TRBJ1-1, with D perhaps TRBD1 (5 bases). Trimming removed 5 bases from V and 5 bases from J, with 15 bases in between. The CDR3 consists of 14 residues. Germline V gives CDR1 LNHDA, CDR2 SQIVND (reference sequence). CDR3 amino acids: CASSYAWEGTEAFF. The covered CDR3 bases are TGTGCCAGTAGTTACGCTTGGGAGGGGACTGAA.

To note about this clone: The CDR3 end falls 3 residues outside the read, so it is completed with the germline J gene. The J gene is TRBJ1-1, the V gene TRBV7-9, with D perhaps matching TRBD1 (5 bases). The CDR3 runs to 15 residues. From germline, CDR1 is SEHNR and CDR2 FQNEAQ (reference sequence). The ends were cut back, 3 bases at V and 1 base at J, with 12 bases in the middle. The sequenced CDR3 bases are TGTGCCAGCAGCTTGGGAGGGGCTCCGAACACTGAA. Residues: CASSLGGAPNTE. The CDR3 as a whole reads CASSLGGAPNTEAFF. Filled out from reference TRBV7-9 and TRBJ1-1, the complete variable domain reads DTGVSQNPRHKITKRGQNVTFRCDPISEHNRLYWYRQTLGQGPEFLTYFQNEAQLEKSRLLSDRFSAERPKGSFSTLEIQRTEQGDSAMYLCASSLGGAPNTEAFFGQGTRLTVV.